The sequence of this T cell receptor beta chain was determined in a study of shared clonotypes between healthy human individuals. Study-level information: Donors were a couple of women and a few men aged 18 to 49. Each donor's CD4 naive and CD4 memory cells filled three plates apiece, CD8 naive two, and CD8 memory one. Whole-study results and caveats: Clonotype sharing across a few donors was observed for approximately 5% of naive CD4 clonotypes.

V lost 1 base and J lost 1; bases outside the gene matches: 6. The germline gives CDR1 SEHNR, CDR2 FQNEAQ (reference sequence). The CDR3 has 17 amino acids. This clone was detected only once. Its antigen remains unknown. Each sample came from a Caucasian adult donor living in Nashville, Tennessee. The repertoire was sequenced with immunoSEQ multiplex PCR; TCRdb's copy has only in-frame clones and lacks some. This sample has 2 million to 2.5 million clones, with roughly 93% found just once. The source material was naive CD4+ T cells from PBMCs. Subset given: CD45RA+ positively selected. This TCR was sampled from a man between 18 and 29 years old in good health. Some clones in this sample may be carry-over from other donors' samples. This rearrangement joins TRBV7-9 to TRBJ2-2; 7 bases match TRBD2. CDR3 sequence reads: CASSLGRLAENTGELFF. In nucleotides, the CDR3 is TGTGCCAGCAGCTTAGGGCGTCTAGCGGAGAACACCGGGGAGCTGTTTTTT.